Sequencing of this T cell receptor beta chain was carried out in a study of T-cell reconstitution after alpha-beta-depleted transplantation in children. As it was prepared, the TCRbeta library received unique molecular identifiers. TCRdb re-called the PCR reads with MiXCR, one entry per CDR3 protein. Of some 600,000 distinct CDR3 sequences in the sample, roughly 15% were seen once. This clonotype was counted at least ten times. Germline CDR1 reads SGHTA; CDR2 reads FQGNSA. V was cut by 5 bases and J by 0 bases, with 13 bases left in between. This CDR3 comprises 15 residues. This receptor was obtained from a human donor who donated a stem cell graft to a child with acute myeloid leukemia. Source: PBMCs from the stem cell graft donor, taken from the stem cell graft. The V and J genes are TRBV7-2 and TRBJ2-5; weak D call: TRBD2 (6 bases). The CDR3 spells CASSPNRDYQETQYF. Written as DNA, the CDR3 is TGTGCCAGCAGCCCGAACCGGGACTACCAAGAGACCCAGTACTTC. Full variable domain (rest looked up from reference TRBV7-2 and TRBJ2-5): GAGVSQSPSNKVTEKGKDVELRCDPISGHTALYWYRQSLGQGLEFLIYFQGNSAPDKSGLPSDRFSAERTGGSVSTLTIQRTQQEDSAVYLCASSPNRDYQETQYFGPGTRLLVL.